This T cell receptor beta chain is drawn from a study of blood T cell repertoires in COVID-19. As for the study in general: T cells, B-cell-depleted T cells, or PBMCs provided the cDNA or gDNA that served as material.

Original methodology: Nucleated cell number was recorded as an estimate derived from reference gene primer amplification. Assay used: immunoSEQ multiplex PCR; TCRdb lists only in-frame clones, some missing. V, J and clone size are taken as reported in that table, and D and trimming were inferred from the DNA itself. The sample shows 70,000 or so clones, 60% to 85% of them seen only once. The V end lost 0 bases, the J end lost 9 bases, and 15 bases lay between the germline ends. CDR3 size: 16 residues. The germline CDR1 and CDR2 sequences are LNHDA and SQIVND (reference sequence). The receptor comes from a man aged 60 to 69 with acute or convalescent COVID-19. This chain connects TRBV19 to TRBJ1-6; perhaps TRBD1 as D (6 bases). The sample comprised peripheral blood. CDR3: CASSIDPLRGISPLHF. Here the CDR3 DNA reads TGTGCCAGTAGTATAGATCCTCTCAGGGGCATTTCACCCCTCCACTTT.